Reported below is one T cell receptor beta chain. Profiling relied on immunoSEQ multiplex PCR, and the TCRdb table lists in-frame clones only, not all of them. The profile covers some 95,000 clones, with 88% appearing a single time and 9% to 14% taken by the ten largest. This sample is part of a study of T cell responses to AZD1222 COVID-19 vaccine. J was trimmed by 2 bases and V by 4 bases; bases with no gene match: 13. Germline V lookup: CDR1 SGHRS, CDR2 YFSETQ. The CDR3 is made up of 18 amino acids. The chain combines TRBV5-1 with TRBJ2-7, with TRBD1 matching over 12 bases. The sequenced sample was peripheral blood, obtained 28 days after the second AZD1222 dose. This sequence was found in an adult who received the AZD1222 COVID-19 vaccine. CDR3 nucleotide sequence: TGCGCCAGCAGCCCCGGGACAGGGGGCGCCCTGAACCCCTACGAGCAGTACTTC. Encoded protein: CASSPGTGGALNPYEQYF.